A single T cell receptor beta chain is shown here with its context. No antigen is known for it. This sample was included in a study of cytomegalovirus exposure and HLA in healthy donors. For the study at large: Per a later analysis, the approximately 620 first-cohort and 120 validation repertoires shared one platform.

CDR3 length: 16 residues. CDR1 and CDR2 from the germline V gene are GTSNPN and SVGIG (reference sequence). V was clipped by 0 bases and J by 1 base, with 13 bases between them. Produced via immunoSEQ multiplex PCR; TCRdb's table is partial and in-frame only. Of roughly 56,000 clones in the sample, about 95% were seen once. Study conclusions and caveats: TCR beta chains numbering some 160 were designated cytomegalovirus-associated.

Material for sequencing was PBMCs. This TCR was recovered from a man aged 18-30 years in good health and CMV-seronegative. The chain couples TRBV30 to TRBJ2-1; D might be TRBD2 (5 bases). The CDR3 spells CAWSVLGSGSYNEQFF. CDR3 DNA: TGTGCCTGGAGTGTACTAGGATCTGGGTCCTACAATGAGCAGTTCTTC.